These T cell receptor beta chains were read from a single sample in a study of neurological immune-mediated disorders. MiXCR was run by TCRdb on the 5' RACE reads, yielding one entry per CDR3 protein. The sample consists of roughly 100,000 distinct CDR3 sequences, approximately 11% of them appearing once. Specimen: PBMCs. Receptors originate from a female donor with HTLV-1-associated myelopathy (HAM/TSP). Both conserved end residues are part of each CDR3. Fields, in order: CDR3 protein, CDR3 DNA, clone size, D gene, CDR3 length, J gene, V gene. A D gene is named only where the DNA matches it firmly. Size tells how often a clone was seen (once, few, many) or the class of an expanded clone, and some rows leave it out.

cdr3_aa: CASSFNHRGGEQYF
cdr3_nt: TGTGCCAGCAGCTTCAACCACAGGGGGGGCGAGCAGTACTTC
clone_size: many
d_call: -
cdr3_length: 14
j_call: TRBJ2-7
v_call: TRBV7-2

cdr3_aa: CSASGAESSYNEQFF
cdr3_nt: TGCAGTGCTAGTGGAGCCGAAAGCTCCTACAATGAGCAGTTCTTC
clone_size: many
d_call: -
cdr3_length: 15
j_call: TRBJ2-1
v_call: TRBV20-1

cdr3_aa: CSARTSGGAVDTQYF
cdr3_nt: TGCAGTGCTAGGACTAGCGGGGGGGCGGTAGATACGCAGTATTTT
clone_size: many
d_call: TRBD2
cdr3_length: 15
j_call: TRBJ2-3
v_call: TRBV20-1

cdr3_aa: CASSPTGTLANVLTF
cdr3_nt: TGTGCCAGCAGCCCGACAGGGACCCTGGCCAACGTCCTGACTTTC
clone_size: many
d_call: TRBD1
cdr3_length: 15
j_call: TRBJ2-6
v_call: TRBV7-8

cdr3_aa: CSARDSVTGRTSSEQYF
cdr3_nt: TGCAGTGCTAGAGATTCGGTCACAGGGAGGACGTCGTCCGAGCAGTACTTC
clone_size: few
d_call: -
cdr3_length: 17
j_call: TRBJ2-7
v_call: TRBV20-1

cdr3_aa: CSAVYLGRQETQYF
cdr3_nt: TGCAGTGCTGTTTACTTGGGCAGACAAGAGACCCAGTACTTC
clone_size: many
d_call: -
cdr3_length: 14
j_call: TRBJ2-5
v_call: TRBV20-1

cdr3_aa: CASSSYLEEWTGELFF
cdr3_nt: TGTGCCAGCAGCTCATATCTCGAGGAATGGACCGGGGAGCTGTTTTTT
clone_size: many
d_call: -
cdr3_length: 16
j_call: TRBJ2-2
v_call: TRBV5-6

cdr3_aa: CASSLGQGTDYGYTF
cdr3_nt: TGCGCCAGCTCATTGGGACAGGGGACGGACTATGGCTACACCTTC
clone_size: many
d_call: TRBD1
cdr3_length: 15
j_call: TRBJ1-2
v_call: TRBV5-1

cdr3_aa: CSASLRGDLTDTQYF
cdr3_nt: TGCAGTGCCTCGCTTCGAGGGGACCTCACAGATACGCAGTATTTT
clone_size: many
d_call: -
cdr3_length: 15
j_call: TRBJ2-3
v_call: TRBV20-1

cdr3_aa: CASGRDLTGRIYF
cdr3_nt: TGCGCCAGCGGCCGGGACTTAACAGGGAGGATATATTTT
clone_size: few
d_call: -
cdr3_length: 13
j_call: TRBJ1-3
v_call: TRBV5-1

cdr3_aa: CASSLLPLHTSEQYF
cdr3_nt: TGCGCCAGCAGCTTGTTGCCGCTACACACAAGTGAGCAGTACTTC
clone_size: many
d_call: -
cdr3_length: 15
j_call: TRBJ2-7
v_call: TRBV5-1

cdr3_aa: CSALIAGFNTGELFF
cdr3_nt: TGCAGTGCGCTGATAGCGGGGTTTAACACCGGGGAGCTGTTTTTT
clone_size: many
d_call: TRBD2
cdr3_length: 15
j_call: TRBJ2-2
v_call: TRBV20-1

cdr3_aa: CATSRRDSYEQYF
cdr3_nt: TGTGCCACCAGTCGCCGGGACTCCTACGAGCAGTACTTC
clone_size: many
d_call: -
cdr3_length: 13
j_call: TRBJ2-7
v_call: TRBV24-1

cdr3_aa: CASSRPGWGEQFF
cdr3_nt: TGTGCCAGCAGTAGACCAGGGTGGGGGGAGCAGTTCTTC
clone_size: many
d_call: -
cdr3_length: 13
j_call: TRBJ2-1
v_call: TRBV11-3

cdr3_aa: CATSDRTGGGADTQYF
cdr3_nt: TGTGCCACCAGTGACAGGACAGGGGGCGGCGCAGATACGCAGTATTTT
clone_size: few
d_call: TRBD1
cdr3_length: 16
j_call: TRBJ2-3
v_call: TRBV24-1

cdr3_aa: CASSFGWRGQAFF
cdr3_nt: TGTGCCAGCAGTTTTGGGTGGAGGGGGCAAGCTTTCTTT
clone_size: many
d_call: TRBD1
cdr3_length: 13
j_call: TRBJ1-1
v_call: TRBV28

cdr3_aa: CASCARISTDTQYF
cdr3_nt: TGTGCCAGCTGCGCCAGGATTAGCACAGATACGCAGTATTTT
clone_size: -
d_call: -
cdr3_length: 14
j_call: TRBJ2-3
v_call: TRBV6-5

cdr3_aa: CSASLAVVAEAFF
cdr3_nt: TGCAGTGCTAGTTTAGCGGTGGTAGCTGAAGCTTTCTTT
clone_size: many
d_call: -
cdr3_length: 13
j_call: TRBJ1-1
v_call: TRBV20-1

cdr3_aa: CASSRDGGPTNEKLFF
cdr3_nt: TGTGCCAGCAGCCGCGACGGGGGTCCAACTAATGAAAAACTGTTTTTT
clone_size: many
d_call: -
cdr3_length: 16
j_call: TRBJ1-4
v_call: TRBV6-5

cdr3_aa: CASNLWGDSYEQYF
cdr3_nt: TGTGCCAGCAATCTTTGGGGGGACTCCTACGAGCAGTACTTC
clone_size: many
d_call: -
cdr3_length: 14
j_call: TRBJ2-7
v_call: TRBV28

cdr3_aa: CASSLVLSGNTIYF
cdr3_nt: TGCGCCAGCAGCTTGGTGCTCTCTGGAAACACCATATATTTT
clone_size: -
d_call: -
cdr3_length: 14
j_call: TRBJ1-3
v_call: TRBV5-1

cdr3_aa: CSARVHSRFESSYEQYF
cdr3_nt: TGCAGTGCTAGAGTCCACTCCCGGTTCGAGAGCTCCTACGAGCAGTACTTC
clone_size: many
d_call: -
cdr3_length: 17
j_call: TRBJ2-7
v_call: TRBV20-1

cdr3_aa: CASSLRTVRGGEQFF
cdr3_nt: TGTGCCAGCAGCTTGAGGACCGTACGGGGGGGTGAGCAGTTCTTC
clone_size: many
d_call: TRBD2
cdr3_length: 15
j_call: TRBJ2-1
v_call: TRBV5-5

cdr3_aa: CSAREDPGSPLHF
cdr3_nt: TGCAGTGCTAGGGAGGACCCGGGGTCACCCCTCCACTTT
clone_size: many
d_call: -
cdr3_length: 13
j_call: TRBJ1-6
v_call: TRBV20-1

cdr3_aa: CASSLRDSPTDTQYF
cdr3_nt: TGCGCCAGCAGCCTCAGGGACTCCCCCACAGATACGCAGTATTTT
clone_size: many
d_call: -
cdr3_length: 15
j_call: TRBJ2-3
v_call: TRBV5-1

cdr3_aa: CSVRQRTNTGELFF
cdr3_nt: TGCAGCGTTCGACAGCGAACGAACACCGGGGAGCTGTTTTTT
clone_size: few
d_call: -
cdr3_length: 14
j_call: TRBJ2-2
v_call: TRBV29-1

cdr3_aa: CAISDFLSNTEAFF
cdr3_nt: TGTGCCATCAGTGATTTTTTGTCGAACACTGAAGCTTTCTTT
clone_size: -
d_call: -
cdr3_length: 14
j_call: TRBJ1-1
v_call: TRBV10-3

cdr3_aa: CASSLQPDTNYGYTF
cdr3_nt: TGTGCCAGCAGCTTACAACCCGACACTAACTATGGCTACACCTTC
clone_size: many
d_call: -
cdr3_length: 15
j_call: TRBJ1-2
v_call: TRBV7-8

cdr3_aa: CASSLRDSNTGELFF
cdr3_nt: TGCGCCAGCAGCCTTAGGGACAGCAACACCGGGGAGCTGTTTTTT
clone_size: many
d_call: TRBD1
cdr3_length: 15
j_call: TRBJ2-2
v_call: TRBV4-1

cdr3_aa: CASRRAENEKLFF
cdr3_nt: TGCGCCAGCCGCCGCGCGGAAAATGAAAAACTGTTTTTT
clone_size: -
d_call: -
cdr3_length: 13
j_call: TRBJ1-4
v_call: TRBV5-1

cdr3_aa: CSAAGRVTYNEQFF
cdr3_nt: TGCAGTGCGGCGGGTCGGGTAACCTACAATGAGCAGTTCTTC
clone_size: many
d_call: -
cdr3_length: 14
j_call: TRBJ2-1
v_call: TRBV20-1

cdr3_aa: CSAYWTGSYEQYF
cdr3_nt: TGCAGTGCCTATTGGACAGGCTCCTACGAGCAGTACTTC
clone_size: many
d_call: TRBD1
cdr3_length: 13
j_call: TRBJ2-7
v_call: TRBV20-1

cdr3_aa: CASSYPENYEQYF
cdr3_nt: TGTGCCAGCAGTTACCCCGAGAACTACGAGCAGTACTTC
clone_size: many
d_call: -
cdr3_length: 13
j_call: TRBJ2-7
v_call: TRBV6-6

cdr3_aa: CSVFWRETQYF
cdr3_nt: TGCAGCGTTTTTTGGCGAGAGACCCAGTACTTC
clone_size: many
d_call: -
cdr3_length: 11
j_call: TRBJ2-5
v_call: TRBV29-1

cdr3_aa: CASSLARDRGREQYF
cdr3_nt: TGTGCCAGCAGCTTGGCCCGGGACAGGGGTCGGGAGCAGTACTTC
clone_size: many
d_call: TRBD1
cdr3_length: 15
j_call: TRBJ2-7
v_call: TRBV5-5

cdr3_aa: CASTDPPSAGTGELFF
cdr3_nt: TGTGCCAGCACCGACCCGCCGTCGGCAGGGACCGGGGAGCTGTTTTTT
clone_size: many
d_call: -
cdr3_length: 16
j_call: TRBJ2-2
v_call: TRBV12-3/TRBV12-4

cdr3_aa: CASSLALAGGAYEQYF
cdr3_nt: TGTGCCAGCAGCTTAGCTTTAGCGGGGGGCGCCTACGAGCAGTACTTC
clone_size: many
d_call: TRBD2
cdr3_length: 16
j_call: TRBJ2-7
v_call: TRBV7-2

cdr3_aa: CASSLPTGTGNSPLHF
cdr3_nt: TGTGCCAGCAGCTTGCCAACGGGGACGGGAAATTCACCCCTCCACTTT
clone_size: few
d_call: -
cdr3_length: 16
j_call: TRBJ1-6
v_call: TRBV5-6

cdr3_aa: CASSLDRSGAYNEQFF
cdr3_nt: TGTGCCAGCAGCTTGGACAGGTCAGGAGCCTACAATGAGCAGTTCTTC
clone_size: few
d_call: -
cdr3_length: 16
j_call: TRBJ2-1
v_call: TRBV5-6

cdr3_aa: CASSWGEIGEGEQYF
cdr3_nt: TGCGCCAGCAGCTGGGGAGAGATTGGGGAAGGGGAGCAGTACTTC
clone_size: many
d_call: -
cdr3_length: 15
j_call: TRBJ2-7
v_call: TRBV5-1

cdr3_aa: CSAGGGGATDTQYF
cdr3_nt: TGCAGTGCTGGTGGGGGGGGCGCCACAGATACGCAGTATTTT
clone_size: many
d_call: -
cdr3_length: 14
j_call: TRBJ2-3
v_call: TRBV20-1

cdr3_aa: CASSLNPLGGELFF
cdr3_nt: TGTGCCAGCAGCTTAAACCCCCTCGGCGGGGAGCTGTTTTTT
clone_size: many
d_call: -
cdr3_length: 14
j_call: TRBJ2-2
v_call: TRBV7-3

cdr3_aa: CSARGDRVPWETQYF
cdr3_nt: TGCAGTGCTAGAGGGGACAGGGTTCCCTGGGAGACCCAGTACTTC
clone_size: many
d_call: TRBD1
cdr3_length: 15
j_call: TRBJ2-5
v_call: TRBV20-1

cdr3_aa: CSAERSYEQYF
cdr3_nt: TGCAGTGCCGAACGGTCCTACGAGCAGTACTTC
clone_size: few
d_call: -
cdr3_length: 11
j_call: TRBJ2-7
v_call: TRBV20-1

cdr3_aa: CATSRDLGGGEKLFF
cdr3_nt: TGTGCCACCAGCAGAGATCTCGGGGGAGGAGAAAAACTGTTTTTT
clone_size: few
d_call: -
cdr3_length: 15
j_call: TRBJ1-4
v_call: TRBV15

cdr3_aa: CASSFGDRGKSPLHF
cdr3_nt: TGCGCCAGCAGCTTCGGTGACAGGGGAAAATCACCCCTCCACTTT
clone_size: many
d_call: TRBD1
cdr3_length: 15
j_call: TRBJ1-6
v_call: TRBV5-1

cdr3_aa: CASSLFPTQGEQYF
cdr3_nt: TGTGCCAGCAGCTTATTCCCTACGCAGGGCGAGCAGTACTTC
clone_size: once
d_call: -
cdr3_length: 14
j_call: TRBJ2-7
v_call: TRBV7-8

cdr3_aa: CASSLWSPGLGNYGYTF
cdr3_nt: TGTGCCAGCAGTTTATGGTCGCCGGGCCTTGGGAACTATGGCTACACCTTC
clone_size: -
d_call: -
cdr3_length: 17
j_call: TRBJ1-2
v_call: TRBV12-3/TRBV12-4

cdr3_aa: CASSLASGEAMNEQFF
cdr3_nt: TGTGCCAGCAGCTTGGCCAGCGGGGAGGCAATGAATGAGCAGTTCTTC
clone_size: -
d_call: TRBD2
cdr3_length: 16
j_call: TRBJ2-1
v_call: TRBV5-6

cdr3_aa: CASRTTGTSTDTQYF
cdr3_nt: TGTGCCAGCAGGACGACAGGAACTAGCACAGATACGCAGTATTTT
clone_size: many
d_call: -
cdr3_length: 15
j_call: TRBJ2-3
v_call: TRBV5-5

cdr3_aa: CSVEKGSYNEQFF
cdr3_nt: TGCAGCGTTGAGAAGGGGTCCTACAATGAGCAGTTCTTC
clone_size: -
d_call: -
cdr3_length: 13
j_call: TRBJ2-1
v_call: TRBV29-1

cdr3_aa: CASRGLGGTGELFF
cdr3_nt: TGTGCCAGCAGGGGGCTTGGAGGCACCGGGGAGCTGTTTTTT
clone_size: few
d_call: TRBD1
cdr3_length: 14
j_call: TRBJ2-2
v_call: TRBV10-3

cdr3_aa: CASSSRDRAGYTF
cdr3_nt: TGTGCCAGCAGTTCCCGGGACAGGGCTGGCTACACCTTC
clone_size: many
d_call: TRBD1
cdr3_length: 13
j_call: TRBJ1-2
v_call: TRBV5-6

cdr3_aa: CASSLTSRDTYYEQYF
cdr3_nt: TGCGCCAGCAGCCTAACTTCGCGGGACACTTACTACGAGCAGTACTTC
clone_size: -
d_call: -
cdr3_length: 16
j_call: TRBJ2-7
v_call: TRBV5-1

cdr3_aa: CAIRDSHEQYF
cdr3_nt: TGTGCCATCAGGGATTCCCACGAGCAGTACTTC
clone_size: many
d_call: -
cdr3_length: 11
j_call: TRBJ2-7
v_call: TRBV10-3

cdr3_aa: CSASPVVGYEQYF
cdr3_nt: TGCAGTGCTAGTCCCGTAGTGGGTTACGAGCAGTACTTC
clone_size: many
d_call: -
cdr3_length: 13
j_call: TRBJ2-7
v_call: TRBV20-1

cdr3_aa: CASSLLGEQFF
cdr3_nt: TGCGCCAGCAGCTTGTTAGGTGAGCAGTTCTTC
clone_size: many
d_call: -
cdr3_length: 11
j_call: TRBJ2-1
v_call: TRBV5-1